The clone carrying this T cell receptor (beta chain) was seen ten or more times. CDR1 and CDR2 from the germline V gene are SGHTA and FQGNSA. The ends were cut back, 6 bases at V and 4 bases at J, with 13 bases in the middle. The CDR3 length is 14 residues. The record originates from a study of early T cells in non-severe SARS-CoV-2 infection. From the 5' RACE reads, TCRdb called clonotypes with MiXCR, one entry per CDR3 protein. The sample shows 95,000 to 100,000 distinct CDR3 sequences, about 12% of them seen only once. The chain couples TRBV7-2 to TRBJ1-5, with D maybe TRBD1 (6 bases). The clonotype was recovered from an adult who was a healthcare worker with PCR-confirmed SARS-CoV-2 infection or an uninfected control (not recorded which). The material sequenced was whole blood. This CDR3 reads CASSPRGGNQPQHF. CDR3 sequence (DNA): TGTGCCAGCAGTCCCAGGGGAGGGAATCAGCCCCAGCATTTT.